One T cell receptor (beta chain) is described in this entry. Authors' methods: Amplification with reference gene primers provided the estimates of nucleated cell counts. Here immunoSEQ multiplex PCR was the method, and the copy in TCRdb shows in-frame clones only, minus some. V, J and clone size are taken as reported in that table, and D and trimming were inferred from the DNA itself. Here the sample spans 250,000 or so clones, 89% being singletons. The sample is drawn from a study of blood T cell repertoires in COVID-19. Study background: From T cells, B-cell-depleted T cells, or PBMCs came the material, which was cDNA or gDNA.

Input material: peripheral blood. The receptor was derived from a woman aged 40-49 years who had recovered from COVID-19.

In DNA, the CDR3 is TGTGCCAGTAGTTTCCGGGACTTCAATCAGCCCCAGCATTTT. Protein product: CASSFRDFNQPQHF. The chain joins TRBV19 to TRBJ1-5; D is possibly TRBD1 (5 bases). Trimming cost V 5 bases and J 3 bases, with 11 bases left between them. Germline lookup yields CDR1 LNHDA and CDR2 SQIVND (reference sequence). This CDR3 has 14 amino acids. Variable domain in full (rest from reference TRBV19 and TRBJ1-5): DGGITQSPKYLFRKEGQNVTLSCEQNLNHDAMYWYRQDPGQGLRLIYYSQIVNDFQKGDIAEGYSVSREKKESFPLTVTSAQKNPTAFYLCASSFRDFNQPQHFGDGTRLSIL.